Following are 32 T cell receptor beta chains from one sample sequenced in a study of control samples from healthy donors and cancer patients. Measured with immunoSEQ multiplex PCR; TCRdb has only the in-frame clones, and not every one. The data hold 100,000 to 150,000 clones, with 91% observed a single time. Material for sequencing was blood. The receptors stem from a man aged 18 to 35 in good health.

The chain recombines TRBV3-1 (or the pseudogene TRBV3-2) with TRBJ2-2; no clear D gene. The CDR3 spans 13 residues. Trimming stripped 3 bases from V and 1 base from J, with 3 bases between. Germline CDR1 reads LGHDT; CDR2 reads YNNKEL (reference sequence). CDR3 in DNA: TGTGCCAGCAGCCAGATGAACACCGGGGAGCTGTTTTTT. The encoded protein is CASSQMNTGELFF.

This clone was recorded once. In nucleotides, the CDR3 is TGTGCCAGCAGCTTTAATACGGTAAACACTGAAGCTTTCTTT. It specifies CASSFNTVNTEAFF. The gene calls are TRBV7-2 and TRBJ1-1; no clear D. This CDR3 contains 14 residues. Trimming shortened V by 3 bases and J by 2 bases, and 10 bases separated the two germline ends. Germline values: CDR1 SGHTA, CDR2 FQGNSA.

V usage is TRBV2 and J usage is TRBJ1-1; maybe TRBD1 (6 bases). The CDR3 is 14 residues long. Deletions cut 3 bases from V and 3 bases from J, with 11 bases between. Germline V CDR1 and CDR2: SNHLY, FYNNEI. The CDR3 loop is CASSDEGVDTEAFF. The CDR3 nucleotides read TGTGCCAGCAGTGATGAGGGGGTCGACACTGAAGCTTTCTTT. Using reference TRBV2 and TRBJ1-1 for the parts outside the CDR3, the full variable domain is EPEVTQTPSHQVTQMGQEVILRCVPISNHLYFYWYRQILGQKVEFLVSFYNNEISEKSEIFDDQFSVERPDGSNFTLKIRSTKLEDSAMYFCASSDEGVDTEAFFGQGTRLTVV.

The chain links TRBV7-9 to TRBJ1-1; D is ambiguous. Trimming shortened V by 1 base and J by 4 bases, and 10 bases separated the two germline ends. This CDR3 spans 14 amino acids. Germline V gene sequence: CDR1 SEHNR, CDR2 FQNEAQ (reference sequence). CDR3 sequence: CASSLESSGTEAFF. Here the CDR3 DNA reads TGTGCCAGCAGCTTAGAATCGTCGGGCACTGAAGCTTTCTTT.

This clone was observed a single time. This chain joins TRBV7-2 and TRBJ1-6, with 7 nucleotides matching TRBD1. This CDR3 is 14 amino acids long. Germline CDR1 and CDR2: SGHTA and FQGNSA. V gave up 5 bases and J gave up 10 bases; unmatched junction bases: 8. CDR3 nucleotides: TGTGCCAGCAGCCCCAGACAGGGAGGATCACCCCTCCACTTT. Translation gives CASSPRQGGSPLHF. Complete variable domain (other parts from reference TRBV7-2 and TRBJ1-6): GAGVSQSPSNKVTEKGKDVELRCDPISGHTALYWYRQSLGQGLEFLIYFQGNSAPDKSGLPSDRFSAERTGGSVSTLTIQRTQQEDSAVYLCASSPRQGGSPLHFGNGTRLTVT.

The rearrangement joins TRBV11-2 to TRBJ1-4; D uncertain. The V end lost 2 bases, the J end lost 8 bases, and 12 bases lay between the germline ends. The CDR3 consists of 14 residues. CDR1 is SGHAT and CDR2 is FQNNGV in the germline V gene. The DNA of the CDR3 is TGTGCCAGCAGCTTAAAGGTGACGGAAGAAAAACTGTTTTTT. It is translated as CASSLKVTEEKLFF. The full variable domain, rest sourced from reference TRBV11-2 and TRBJ1-4, is EAGVAQSPRYKIIEKRQSVAFWCNPISGHATLYWYQQILGQGPKLLIQFQNNGVVDDSQLPKDRFSAERLKGVDSTLKIQPAKLEDSAVYLCASSLKVTEEKLFFGSGTQLSVL.

This chain joins TRBV3-1 (or the pseudogene TRBV3-2) and TRBJ1-4; 7 positions agree with TRBD1. J was trimmed by 11 bases and V by 3 bases; bases with no gene match: 12. The CDR3 consists of 15 residues. Germline V gene sequence: CDR1 LGHDT, CDR2 YNNKEL (reference sequence). The CDR3 region has the DNA TGTGCCAGCAGCCAGGAGGGGGCTCAACGGCCGAAACTGTTTTTT. This sequence encodes CASSQEGAQRPKLFF.

Note on this clone: A much larger clonotype is one base distant, so this may be a read error. The J gene is TRBJ2-2, the V gene TRBV24-1; 9 nucleotides match TRBD1. V shed 5 bases and J 5 bases; nucleotides not matched to a gene: 2. Looked up from germline, CDR1 is KGHDR and CDR2 is SFDVKD. There are 14 residues in the CDR3. CDR3 in DNA: TGTGCCACCAGTGGGGACAGGGAAACCGGGGAGCTGTTTTTT. As protein: CATSGDRETGELFF.

The gene calls are TRBV7-9 and TRBJ2-1; no firm D call. V shed 2 bases and J shed 4 bases, with 15 bases lying between them. Germline V gene sequence: CDR1 SEHNR, CDR2 FQNEAQ (reference sequence). The CDR3 is 16 residues long. CDR3 sequence (DNA): TGTGCCAGCAGCTTACAATCCGCGAGTGGATACAATGAGCAGTTCTTC. Protein product: CASSLQSASGYNEQFF.

This chain uses TRBV6-4 with TRBJ1-3, with 7 bases lining up with TRBD1. Germline V gives CDR1 MRHNA, CDR2 SNTAGT. The trim removed 2 bases at V and 0 bases at J, leaving 7 bases unmatched. This CDR3 has 17 amino acids. This CDR3 reads CASSDRTGPISGNTIYF. In nucleotides, the CDR3 is TGTGCCAGCAGTGACCGGACAGGCCCCATCTCTGGAAACACCATATATTTT.

The table lists this clone with a count of one. V usage is TRBV7-3 and J usage is TRBJ2-1; D uncertain. This CDR3 region has 13 residues. Germline V gene sequence: CDR1 SGHTA, CDR2 FQGTGA. Deletions cut 0 bases from V and 4 bases from J, with 4 bases between. The CDR3 here is CASSLTGYNEQFF. The CDR3 bases are TGTGCCAGCAGCTTAACAGGTTACAATGAGCAGTTCTTC. Variable domain in full (rest from reference TRBV7-3 and TRBJ2-1): GAGVSQTPSNKVTEKGKYVELRCDPISGHTALYWYRQSLGQGPEFLIYFQGTGAADDSGLPNDRFFAVRPEGSVSTLKIQRTERGDSAVYLCASSLTGYNEQFFGPGTRLTVL.

This clone was seen once. The chain is built from TRBV7-3 and TRBJ1-1, with D hard to call. The CDR3 is made up of 13 amino acids. Germline values: CDR1 SGHTA, CDR2 FQGTGA. The V and J ends lost 3 bases and 1 base respectively, with 6 bases between them. Written as DNA, the CDR3 is TGTGCCAGCAGCTTCCAGCCGAACACTGAAGCTTTCTTT. Its translation: CASSFQPNTEAFF.

The chain employs TRBV6-5 and TRBJ1-5; 8 nucleotides match TRBD1. V gave up 7 bases and J gave up 5 bases; unmatched junction bases: 4. Per the germline V gene, CDR1 is MNHEY and CDR2 is SVGAGI. This CDR3 spans 13 amino acids. The CDR3, as DNA: TGTGCCAGCACGGGACAGGATTATCAGCCCCAGCATTTT. It specifies CASTGQDYQPQHF.

The chain recombines TRBV6-6 with TRBJ1-2; tentative D call: TRBD1 (5 bases). Trimming removed 2 bases at V and 6 bases at J, with 13 bases between. This CDR3 contains 14 residues. From germline, CDR1 is MNHNY and CDR2 SVGAGI (reference sequence). The CDR3 region is CASSYKEGWDGYTF. The CDR3 bases are TGTGCCAGCAGTTACAAGGAGGGGTGGGATGGCTACACCTTC.

In its sample, this clone was seen a few times. The rearrangement uses TRBV13 and TRBJ2-3; TRBD1 agrees at 9 bases. Germline V gene lookup returns CDR1 PRHDT and CDR2 FYEKMQ (reference sequence). Trimming removed 0 bases from V and 3 bases from J; junction bases left unmatched: 7. The CDR3 runs 17 residues. The CDR3 DNA sequence: TGTGCCAGCAGCTTAGGCCCGGGACAGGGTGTTACAGATACGCAGTATTTT. Translated, it gives CASSLGPGQGVTDTQYF. The whole variable domain, filled in from reference TRBV13 and TRBJ2-3, reads AAGVIQSPRHLIKEKRETATLKCYPIPRHDTVYWYQQGPGQDPQFLISFYEKMQSDKGSIPDRFSAQQFSDYHSELNMSSLELGDSALYFCASSLGPGQGVTDTQYFGPGTRLTVL.

Of note for this clone: The identical CDR3 is also encoded by other nucleotide sequences in the sample. The chain uses TRBV12-3 or TRBV12-4 and TRBJ1-5; D gene ambiguous. Trimming took 2 bases from V and 2 from J, leaving 4 bases between them. The CDR3 has 13 residues. The CDR3 DNA reads TGTGCCAGCAGTTTACGCGGCAATCAGCCCCAGCATTTT. It is translated as CASSLRGNQPQHF.

This chain connects TRBV27 to TRBJ1-4, with TRBD1 matching over 7 bases. From germline, CDR1 is MNHEY and CDR2 SMNVEV (reference sequence). The CDR3 is 18 residues long. V lost 2 bases and J lost 4; bases outside the gene matches: 13. The CDR3 here is CASSLLNSQGTVNEKLFF. CDR3 bases: TGTGCCAGCAGTTTACTGAACTCACAGGGGACCGTTAATGAAAAACTGTTTTTT.

The chain uses TRBV5-1 and TRBJ2-1; D gene ambiguous. There are 13 residues in the CDR3. Trimming took 4 bases from V and 5 from J, leaving 10 bases between them. Per germline, CDR1 SGHRS and CDR2 YFSETQ. The CDR3 protein is CASSLGYNNEQFF. CDR3 bases: TGCGCCAGCAGCCTCGGGTATAACAATGAGCAGTTCTTC.

V usage is TRBV9 and J usage is TRBJ1-1; D gene uncertain. V lost 0 bases and J 8 bases, leaving 14 bases between the germline ends. In germline, CDR1 is SGDLS, CDR2 YYNGEE. The CDR3 runs to 14 residues. The CDR3 nucleotides are TGTGCCAGCAGCGTAGACGCGGGATTTGGGGAAGCTTTCTTT. It encodes CASSVDAGFGEAFF.

Details on this clone: The same CDR3 arises from other DNA sequences in this sample as well. J is TRBJ1-5 and V is TRBV5-1, with D uncertain. This CDR3 is built from 13 residues. From germline, CDR1 is SGHRS and CDR2 YFSETQ. Trimming left V 4 bases short and J 4 bases short, with 9 bases between. DNA for the CDR3: TGCGCCAGCAGCCTCGACCCGAATCAGCCCCAGCATTTT. This codes for CASSLDPNQPQHF.

V gene TRBV6-5 combines with J gene TRBJ1-1; D may be TRBD1 (6 bases). Trimming removed 3 bases from V and 6 bases from J, with 11 bases in between. This CDR3 has 13 amino acids. Germline lookup yields CDR1 MNHEY and CDR2 SVGAGI. The CDR3 region has the DNA TGTGCCAGCAGTTATCCGGGGGCCCCTGAAGCTTTCTTT. It is translated as CASSYPGAPEAFF.

This clone was observed a single time. The chain couples TRBV5-1 to TRBJ2-5, with no clear D. The CDR3 is 14 residues long. Germline loops: CDR1 SGHRS, CDR2 YFSETQ. V gave up 0 bases and J gave up 1 base, with 7 bases separating them. This chain's CDR3 is CASSLEAVQETQYF. For the CDR3, the DNA is TGCGCCAGCAGCTTGGAGGCAGTCCAAGAGACCCAGTACTTC.

This sequence joins TRBV28 and TRBJ1-1; D remains ambiguous. Germline CDR1 and CDR2: MDHEN and SYDVKM. The V end lost 5 bases, the J end lost 0 bases, and 7 bases lay between the germline ends. This CDR3 is 13 amino acids long. The CDR3 DNA reads TGTGCCAGCAGTCCCCGGATGAACACTGAAGCTTTCTTT. The encoded protein is CASSPRMNTEAFF.

V is TRBV2 and J is TRBJ1-1; tentative D call: TRBD1 (5 bases). This CDR3 comprises 16 residues. Trimming took off 7 bases at V and 1 base at J, with 19 bases between the two ends. CDR1 SNHLY and CDR2 FYNNEI come from the germline V gene. The CDR3 is CASTLEPGRRNTEAFF. CDR3 sequence (DNA): TGTGCCAGCACTCTCGAACCGGGACGGAGGAACACTGAAGCTTTCTTT.

J is TRBJ1-6 and V is TRBV30; 9 bases are shared with TRBD1. V shed 6 bases, J shed 1 base, and the junction held 13 bases outside the gene matches. CDR3 length: 18 amino acids. CDR1 and CDR2 from the germline V gene are GTSNPN and SVGIG (reference sequence). The chain's CDR3 is CACLWGQGFQSYNSPLHF. The CDR3 region has the DNA TGTGCCTGTCTTTGGGGACAGGGTTTTCAATCCTATAATTCACCCCTCCACTTT.

CDR3 nucleotide sequence: TGTGCCAGCAGTGAGACAGGGGATAGCAATCAGCCCCAGCATTTT. Protein product: CASSETGDSNQPQHF. This chain connects TRBV6-1 to TRBJ1-5; TRBD1 matches 8 bases. The V gene end was trimmed by 3 bases and the J gene end by 0 bases; junction bases not matched to a gene: 1. The CDR3 runs 15 residues. Germline V gives CDR1 MNHNS, CDR2 SASEGT.

The genes are TRBV5-1 and TRBJ2-3; TRBD1 matches at 11 bases. Looked up from germline, CDR1 is SGHRS and CDR2 is YFSETQ. The CDR3 has 16 amino acids. Losses at the gene ends were 4 bases for V and 3 bases for J; bases not matched to a gene: 7. CDR3 DNA sequence: TGCGCCAGCAGCGCCACGGACAGGGGGCAGACAGATACGCAGTATTTT. It is translated as CASSATDRGQTDTQYF.

The chain combines TRBV30 with TRBJ1-1, with D perhaps matching TRBD1 (5 bases). The CDR3 contains 14 residues. Germline V gives CDR1 GTSNPN, CDR2 SVGIG (reference sequence). Trimming took off 1 base at V and 4 bases at J, with 13 bases between the two ends. CDR3: CAWSGGTYPTEAFF. CDR3 bases: TGTGCCTGGAGTGGGGGGACCTACCCCACTGAAGCTTTCTTT.

This chain joins TRBV11-2 and TRBJ1-1; TRBD1 might be the D (6 bases). Germline assignment: CDR1 SGHAT and CDR2 FQNNGV. The CDR3 is 14 amino acids. V lost 5 bases to trimming and J lost 4 bases, with 14 bases between them. This CDR3 is CASSATGRVTEAFF. Here the CDR3 DNA reads TGTGCCAGCAGCGCTACAGGGCGTGTCACTGAAGCTTTCTTT. The full variable domain, with the rest looked up from reference TRBV11-2 and TRBJ1-1, is EAGVAQSPRYKIIEKRQSVAFWCNPISGHATLYWYQQILGQGPKLLIQFQNNGVVDDSQLPKDRFSAERLKGVDSTLKIQPAKLEDSAVYLCASSATGRVTEAFFGQGTRLTVV.

The J gene is TRBJ1-1, the V gene TRBV19; D not resolved. Trimming pared 1 base from V and 4 bases from J, leaving 13 bases between. The CDR3 length is 15 residues. CDR1 is LNHDA, CDR2 SQIVND, per germline (reference sequence). The CDR3 is CASSIGSRRVTEAFF. DNA for the CDR3: TGTGCCAGTAGTATAGGGAGTCGTCGGGTCACTGAAGCTTTCTTT.

The chain uses TRBV14 and TRBJ1-6; the D is unclear. The CDR3 is made up of 14 amino acids. Trimming removed 1 base at V and 8 bases at J, with 9 bases between. Germline loops: CDR1 SGHDN, CDR2 FVKESK. CDR3 nucleotides: TGTGCCAGCAGCCAAGTATATCCAGATTCACCCCTCCACTTT. Translated: CASSQVYPDSPLHF.

This rearrangement joins TRBV7-6 to TRBJ2-5; D may be TRBD1 (6 bases). V was clipped by 5 bases and J by 3 bases, with 19 bases between them. CDR3 length: 16 amino acids. CDR1 and CDR2 from the germline V gene are SGHVS and FNYEAQ. The CDR3 DNA sequence: TGTGCCAGCAGCCAAACCGACAGGATATGGGAAGAGACCCAGTACTTC. It codes for CASSQTDRIWEETQYF.